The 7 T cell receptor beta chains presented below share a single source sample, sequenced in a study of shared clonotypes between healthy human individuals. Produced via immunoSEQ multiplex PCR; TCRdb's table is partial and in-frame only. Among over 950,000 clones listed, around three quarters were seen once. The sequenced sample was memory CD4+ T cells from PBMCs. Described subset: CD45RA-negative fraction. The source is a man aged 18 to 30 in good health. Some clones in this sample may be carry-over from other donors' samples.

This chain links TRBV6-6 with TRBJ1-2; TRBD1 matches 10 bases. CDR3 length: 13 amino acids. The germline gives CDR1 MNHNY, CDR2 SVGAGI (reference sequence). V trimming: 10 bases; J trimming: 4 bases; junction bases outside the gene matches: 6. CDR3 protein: CATGTGVGYGYTF. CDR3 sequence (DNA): TGTGCCACCGGGACAGGGGTGGGCTATGGCTACACCTTC.

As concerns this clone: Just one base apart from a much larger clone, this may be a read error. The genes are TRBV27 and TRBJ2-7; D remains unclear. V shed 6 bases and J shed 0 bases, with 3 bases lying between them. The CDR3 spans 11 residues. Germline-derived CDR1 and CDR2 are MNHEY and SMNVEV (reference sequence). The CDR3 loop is CASRTSYEQYF. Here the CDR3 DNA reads TGTGCCAGCAGGACCTCCTACGAGCAGTACTTC.

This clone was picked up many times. In DNA form, the CDR3 reads TGTGCCAGCAGCTTACCCGGAAACCGCAAGGTGGAGCAGTTCTTC. Translation: CASSLPGNRKVEQFF. This sequence joins TRBV11-1 and TRBJ2-1; D remains unclear. CDR1 and CDR2 (germline): SGHAT, FQDESV (reference sequence). The CDR3 is 15 residues long. Trimming removed 2 bases at V and 10 bases at J, with 18 bases between.

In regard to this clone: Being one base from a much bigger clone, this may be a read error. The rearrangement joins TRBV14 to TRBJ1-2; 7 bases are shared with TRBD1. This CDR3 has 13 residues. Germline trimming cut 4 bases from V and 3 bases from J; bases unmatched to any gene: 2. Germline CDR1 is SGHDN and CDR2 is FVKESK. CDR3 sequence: CASSPGQHYGYTF. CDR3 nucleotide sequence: TGTGCCAGCAGCCCGGGACAGCACTATGGCTACACCTTC.

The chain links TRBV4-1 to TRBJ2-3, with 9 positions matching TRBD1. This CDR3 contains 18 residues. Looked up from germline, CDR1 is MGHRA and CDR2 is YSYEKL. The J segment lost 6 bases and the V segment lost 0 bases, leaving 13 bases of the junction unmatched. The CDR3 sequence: CASSQETTQQGAIDTQYF. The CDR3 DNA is TGCGCCAGCAGCCAAGAGACAACCCAACAGGGGGCAATTGATACGCAGTATTTT.

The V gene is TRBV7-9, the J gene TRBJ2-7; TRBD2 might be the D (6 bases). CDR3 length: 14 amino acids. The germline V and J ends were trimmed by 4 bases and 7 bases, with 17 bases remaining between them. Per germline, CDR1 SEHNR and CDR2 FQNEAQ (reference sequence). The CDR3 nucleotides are TGTGCCAGCAGCTACGGGAGTGTCTTAGAAGAGCAGTACTTC. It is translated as CASSYGSVLEEQYF.

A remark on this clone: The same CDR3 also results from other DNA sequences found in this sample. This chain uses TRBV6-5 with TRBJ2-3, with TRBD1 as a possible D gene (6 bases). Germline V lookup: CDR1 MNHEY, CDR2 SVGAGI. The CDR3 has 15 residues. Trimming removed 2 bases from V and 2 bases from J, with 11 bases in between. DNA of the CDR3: TGTGCCAGCAGTTACGGGGGCGGATTCACAGATACGCAGTATTTT. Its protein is CASSYGGGFTDTQYF.